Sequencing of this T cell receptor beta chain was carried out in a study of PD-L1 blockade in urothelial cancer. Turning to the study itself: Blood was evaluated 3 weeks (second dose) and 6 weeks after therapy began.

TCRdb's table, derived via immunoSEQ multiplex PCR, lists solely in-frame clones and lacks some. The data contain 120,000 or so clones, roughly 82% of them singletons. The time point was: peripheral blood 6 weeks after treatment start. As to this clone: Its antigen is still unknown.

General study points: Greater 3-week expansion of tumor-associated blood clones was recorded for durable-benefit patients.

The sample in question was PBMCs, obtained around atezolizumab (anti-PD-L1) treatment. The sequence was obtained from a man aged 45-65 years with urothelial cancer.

The CDR3 here is CASSLDLRAHEQYF. CDR3 nucleotide sequence: TGTGCCAGCAGCTTAGATCTCCGAGCCCACGAGCAGTACTTC. The J gene is TRBJ2-7, the V gene TRBV7-2; D gene unclear. This CDR3 contains 14 residues. From germline, CDR1 is SGHTA and CDR2 FQGNSA. V gave up 1 base and J gave up 5 bases, with 12 bases separating them.